These 28 T cell receptor beta chains share one sample of origin, sequenced in a study of T cells in Graves' hyperthyroidism and ophthalmopathy. It was RNA transcripts that yielded the amplified TCR beta CDR3 regions. Researchers ran a first-round RT-PCR on the TCR CDR3 using the HTBI primer set. TCRdb used MiXCR to reprocess the multiplex PCR reads, holding one entry per CDR3 protein. The sample holds 220,000 or so distinct CDR3 sequences; roughly 17% are singletons and the top ten take around 30%. The material sequenced was blood. These receptors all stem from a young woman with Graves' ophthalmopathy.

This rearrangement joins TRBV12-3 or TRBV12-4 to TRBJ1-5; TRBD1 matches 7 bases. CDR3 length equals 14 residues. V was pared by 4 bases and J by 9 bases, with 9 bases of the junction left unmatched. In nucleotides, the CDR3 is TGTGCCAGCAGTTACGGGCCAGGGGGTCCGCCCCAGCATTTT. Translation gives CASSYGPGGPPQHF.

This clonotype was counted a few times. The chain joins TRBV5-5 to TRBJ2-1; D ambiguous. V shed 1 base and J shed 1 base, with 12 bases lying between them. CDR1 is SGHKS and CDR2 is YYEKEE in the germline V gene (reference sequence). This CDR3 has 16 amino acids. CDR3 nucleotides: TGTGCCAGCAGCTTGTTAAGGGAACAGTCCTACAATGAGCAGTTCTTC. Translating gives CASSLLREQSYNEQFF.

Details on this clonotype: A much larger clonotype is one base distant, so this may be a read error. Given the absence of the conserved phenylalanine or tryptophan at the CDR3 end, a read error is likely. This chain joins TRBV9 and TRBJ2-5; perhaps TRBD2 as D (6 bases). V lost 0 bases, J lost 3 bases, and 15 bases lay in between. This CDR3 contains 16 residues. Germline loops: CDR1 SGDLS, CDR2 YYNGEE. This CDR3 reads CASSVGDGGKKETQYL. Written as DNA, the CDR3 is TGTGCCAGCAGCGTAGGGGACGGGGGAAAAAAAGAGACCCAGTACCTC.

On this clonotype itself: Being one base from a much bigger clone, this may be a read error. The rearrangement joins TRBV6-1 to TRBJ2-4, with 7 bases matching TRBD1. Per the germline V gene, CDR1 is MNHNS and CDR2 is SASEGT. The CDR3 covers 15 residues. V shed 5 bases and J 0 bases; nucleotides not matched to a gene: 4. This chain's CDR3 is CASSQGQLAKNIQYF. The DNA of the CDR3 is TGTGCCAGCAGTCAGGGACAGCTAGCCAAAAACATTCAGTACTTC.

This clonotype was found many times. V usage is TRBV5-1 and J usage is TRBJ2-7, with D possibly TRBD1 on 7 matching bases. The CDR3 totals 13 residues. Trimming shortened V by 2 bases and J by 2 bases, and 8 bases separated the two germline ends. CDR1 SGHRS and CDR2 YFSETQ come from the germline V gene. The CDR3 sequence is CASSFRGAYEQYF. CDR3 coding DNA: TGCGCCAGCAGCTTCAGGGGGGCCTACGAGCAGTACTTC. Together with reference TRBV5-1 and TRBJ2-7, the CDR3 gives the full variable domain: KAGVTQTPRYLIKTRGQQVTLSCSPISGHRSVSWYQQTPGQGLQFLFEYFSETQRNKGNFPGRFSGRQFSNSRSEMNVSTLELGDSALYLCASSFRGAYEQYFGPGTRLTVT.

This clonotype has at least ten counts. The chain links TRBV7-3 to TRBJ2-7; perhaps D is TRBD1 or TRBD2 (5 bases each). CDR3 length equals 14 residues. Germline CDR1 is SGHTA and CDR2 is FQGTGA. Trimming removed 5 bases at V and 2 bases at J, with 13 bases between. CDR3 nucleotide sequence: TGTGCCAGCAGCCAATCTCAGGGACCCTACGAGCAGTACTTC. Its translation is CASSQSQGPYEQYF.

This clonotype was found many times. The V gene is TRBV18, the J gene TRBJ2-7; TRBD2 agrees at 14 bases. Germline CDR1 reads KGHSH; CDR2 reads LQKENI. The V segment lost 3 bases and the J segment 6 bases; nucleotides outside the gene matches: 4. The CDR3 length is 15 residues. Written as DNA, the CDR3 is TGTGCCAGCTCACCGCGGGGACTAGCGGGAGTCGAGCAGTACTTC. Protein sequence: CASSPRGLAGVEQYF.

Of note for this clonotype: This may be a read error, as it is one base from a much larger clone. J is TRBJ2-3 and V is TRBV5-1; 7 bases match TRBD2. The CDR3 totals 15 residues. Germline-derived CDR1 and CDR2 are SGHRS and YFSETQ. The CDR3 sequence: CVSTDFSSGTDTQYF. The CDR3, as DNA: TGCGTCAGCACCGACTTTTCTAGCGGAACAGATACGCAGTATTTT.

This clonotype was recorded at least ten times. J is TRBJ1-2 and V is TRBV10-3; TRBD1 might be the D (5 bases). Germline-derived CDR1 and CDR2 are ENHRY and SYGVKD. CDR3 length: 13 residues. Trimming removed 6 bases at V and 6 bases at J, with 14 bases between. The CDR3 DNA reads TGTGCCATCAGATCGGGGCAAGGTCATGGCTACACCTTC. The encoded protein is CAIRSGQGHGYTF.

In this sample, this clonotype turned up many times. V usage is TRBV12-3 or TRBV12-4 and J usage is TRBJ2-7, with D uncertain. Trimming removed 8 bases at V and 6 bases at J, with 14 bases between. This CDR3 is 12 amino acids long. CDR3 DNA: TGTGCCAGCGCGTGGGTGGCGGCCGAGCAGTACTTC. The encoded protein is CASAWVAAEQYF.

There are many counts of this clonotype. The V and J genes are TRBV28 and TRBJ1-4, with TRBD1 as a possible D gene (6 bases). Deletions cut 9 bases from V and 1 base from J, with 12 bases between. The CDR3 loop spans 14 amino acids. CDR1 is MDHEN and CDR2 is SYDVKM in the germline V gene. For the CDR3, the DNA is TGTGCCAGTATAAGGGGGGGAACTAATGAAAAACTGTTTTTT. It is translated as CASIRGGTNEKLFF.

The table lists this clonotype with many counts. The rearrangement links TRBV27 to TRBJ2-1; D call uncertain. The V gene lost 5 bases and the J gene lost 2 bases, with 16 bases spanning the gap. Per germline, CDR1 MNHEY and CDR2 SMNVEV (reference sequence). There are 16 residues in the CDR3. The CDR3, as DNA: TGTGCCAGCAGTACCCGGACCGGCCAACCCTACAATGAGCAGTTCTTC. Encoded protein: CASSTRTGQPYNEQFF.

Comments on this clonotype: At one of its ends the junction is not consistent with the germline gene, which may arise from a read error. The rearrangement uses TRBV20-1 and TRBJ1-4; D is ambiguous. The CDR3 runs 15 residues. The V gene's germline CDR1 is DFQATT and CDR2 SNEGSKA (reference sequence). The CDR3 coding sequence is TGCAGTACTAGAGCAATCGGGTCTTTTAATGAAAAACTGTTTTTT. Translation: CSTRAIGSFNEKLFF.

This clonotype was recorded many times. This chain uses TRBV11-3 with TRBJ2-1; no firm D call. Trimming left V 1 base short and J 3 bases short, with 10 bases between. The V gene's germline CDR1 is SGHNT and CDR2 YENEEA. CDR3 length: 15 residues. The CDR3 here is CASSLGDSGYNEQFF. The CDR3, as DNA: TGTGCCAGCAGCTTAGGTGATTCCGGCTACAATGAGCAGTTCTTC.

This clonotype turned up a few times. The rearrangement joins TRBV6-4 to TRBJ2-1; 11 bases map to TRBD2. V was clipped by 0 bases and J by 7 bases; unmatched bases: 5. This CDR3 has 16 amino acids. Germline V gives CDR1 MRHNA, CDR2 SNTAGT. CDR3 bases: TGTGCCAGCAGTGACTCGACTAGCGGGAAACGGAATGAGCAGTTCTTC. It codes for CASSDSTSGKRNEQFF.

The genes are TRBV3-1 and TRBJ2-5; TRBD1 matches 8 bases. CDR3 length: 16 residues. The trim removed 4 bases at V and 4 bases at J, leaving 11 bases unmatched. Germline V gene lookup returns CDR1 LGHDT and CDR2 YNNKEL (reference sequence). The CDR3 region has the DNA TGTGCCAGCAGCCCCACCCGACAGGGGCGGAGAGAGACCCAGTACTTC. This translates into CASSPTRQGRRETQYF.

The chain links TRBV11-2 to TRBJ1-5; a possible D gene is TRBD1 (5 bases). Germline values: CDR1 SGHAT, CDR2 FQNNGV. This CDR3 spans 15 amino acids. With 0 bases removed from V and 4 bases from J, the gap between germline ends came to 10 bases. In nucleotides, the CDR3 is TGTGCCAGCAGCTTAGATTCAGGGAGGAATCAGCCCCAGCATTTT. It is translated as CASSLDSGRNQPQHF.

The table lists this clonotype with many counts. The genes are TRBV2 and TRBJ2-3; D ambiguous. Germline CDR1 SNHLY, CDR2 FYNNEI. V lost 3 bases, J lost 4 bases, and 2 bases lay in between. The CDR3 totals 11 residues. The CDR3 sequence is CASSEADTQYF. The CDR3 bases are TGTGCCAGCAGTGAGGCAGATACGCAGTATTTT. Full variable domain (rest looked up from reference TRBV2 and TRBJ2-3): EPEVTQTPSHQVTQMGQEVILRCVPISNHLYFYWYRQILGQKVEFLVSFYNNEISEKSEIFDDQFSVERPDGSNFTLKIRSTKLEDSAMYFCASSEADTQYFGPGTRLTVL.

This clonotype appeared many times. This chain connects TRBV19 to TRBJ2-2, with TRBD2 identical over 7 bases. CDR1 is LNHDA and CDR2 is SQIVND in the germline V gene (reference sequence). This CDR3 has 15 amino acids. V lost 3 bases and J lost 4; bases outside the gene matches: 5. The CDR3 DNA reads as TGTGCCAGTAGTATCGCACTAGCGAGCACCGGGGAGCTGTTTTTT. Translated, it gives CASSIALASTGELFF.

This clonotype has ten or more counts. The chain employs TRBV7-3 and TRBJ2-3, with D tentatively TRBD2 (6 bases). V lost 0 bases to trimming and J lost 2 bases, with 9 bases between them. Germline V gene sequence: CDR1 SGHTA, CDR2 FQGTGA. The CDR3 sequence is 15 residues long. CDR3 loop: CASSLTGTLTDTQYF. Here the CDR3 DNA reads TGTGCCAGCAGCTTAACGGGGACTCTCACAGATACGCAGTATTTT.

This clonotype was seen ten or more times. The chain couples TRBV18 to TRBJ1-5; D is perhaps TRBD1 (6 bases). The V end was cut by 6 bases, the J end by 0 bases, with 15 bases between. The CDR3 is 16 residues long. Germline V gene data show CDR1 as KGHSH and CDR2 as LQKENI. The CDR3 is CASSPRQANSNQPQHF. DNA for the CDR3: TGTGCCAGCTCCCCTAGACAGGCCAATAGCAATCAGCCCCAGCATTTT.

In this sample, this clonotype turned up many times. CDR3 nucleotide sequence: TGTGCCAGCGACCAAGCCGAGATTAGACTCCTTTCTATGAACACTGAAGCTTTCTTT. It specifies CASDQAEIRLLSMNTEAFF. The rearrangement links TRBV7-8 to TRBJ1-1; D gene ambiguous. The CDR3 spans 19 residues. The V end lost 8 bases, the J end lost 0 bases, and 28 bases lay between the germline ends. Germline CDR1 SGHVS, CDR2 FQNEAQ.

This clonotype was picked up many times. The rearrangement joins TRBV3-1 to TRBJ2-6, with D maybe TRBD1 (5 bases). Germline values: CDR1 LGHDT, CDR2 YNNKEL (reference sequence). V lost 5 bases, J lost 0 bases, and 8 bases lay in between. This CDR3 region has 15 residues. CDR3 nucleotide sequence: TGTGCCAGCAGCGAAACAGGCTCTGGGGCCAACGTCCTGACTTTC. Amino acid sequence: CASSETGSGANVLTF.

This clonotype has ten or more counts. The chain recombines TRBV11-3 with TRBJ2-2; either TRBD1 or TRBD2 may supply D (6 bases each). The CDR3 extends over 16 amino acids. Trimming stripped 5 bases from V and 0 bases from J, with 13 bases between. The germline gives CDR1 SGHNT, CDR2 YENEEA. CDR3 in DNA: TGTGCCAGCAGCGACACAGGGAGGACGAACACCGGGGAGCTGTTTTTT. Amino acids: CASSDTGRTNTGELFF.

This clonotype occurred many times. The rearrangement joins TRBV7-9 to TRBJ2-1; TRBD2 agrees at 8 bases. The germline V gene has CDR1 SEHNR and CDR2 FQNEAQ (reference sequence). The CDR3 has 14 residues. V lost 1 base and J lost 10; bases outside the gene matches: 6. CDR3 amino acids: CASSLESSGGEQFF. The CDR3 DNA follows: TGTGCCAGCAGCTTAGAATCCTCGGGAGGGGAGCAGTTCTTC.

The chain employs TRBV10-2 and TRBJ1-2; D remains ambiguous. Trimming pared 8 bases from V and 7 bases from J, leaving 14 bases between. Per germline, CDR1 WSHSY and CDR2 SAAADI. The CDR3 length is 12 residues. The CDR3 sequence: CASDGESAGYTF. The DNA for the CDR3 is TGCGCCAGCGACGGGGAGTCTGCTGGCTACACCTTC.

The chain links TRBV2 to TRBJ2-7; TRBD2 matches 16 bases. Germline assignment: CDR1 SNHLY and CDR2 FYNNEI. This CDR3 contains 15 residues. The V gene end was trimmed by 7 bases and the J gene end by 5 bases; junction bases not matched to a gene: 5. For the CDR3, the DNA is TGTGCCAGCAATTCTGGGACTAGCGGGGGGGACGAGCAGTACTTC. Amino acids: CASNSGTSGGDEQYF.

Of note for this clonotype: A much larger clone sits a single nucleotide away, making a read error possible. This chain uses TRBV6-1 with TRBJ1-1; no clear D. The CDR3 is 13 residues long. Germline CDR1 and CDR2: MNHNS and SASEGT. Trimming pared 5 bases from V and 3 bases from J, leaving 10 bases between. The CDR3 loop reads CASSLYMDTEAFF. The CDR3 DNA reads TGTGCCAGCAGTCTCTACATGGACACTGAAGCTTTCTTT.